This T cell receptor (beta chain) was captured by sequencing in a study of human T cells and chemical hapten exposure. V gave up 1 base and J gave up 2 bases; unmatched junction bases: 2. This CDR3 has 14 residues. The germline V gene has CDR1 SGHTA and CDR2 FQGNSA. TCRdb redid the calling of the RACE reads with MiXCR, one entry per CDR3 protein. The data contain 150,000 to 200,000 distinct CDR3 sequences, around 30% of them singletons. The time point: pre-sensitization, week 0. Treatment specified: therapeutic diphenylcyclopropenone sensitization with weekly scalp DPC. The sequence derives from a woman between 25 and 40 years old with alopecia areata. Some clones in this sample may be carry-over from other donors' samples. This sample comprised whole blood, obtained in connection with sensitization to the hapten diphenylcyclopropenone (DPC). The J gene is TRBJ2-7, the V gene TRBV7-2; 7 bases align to TRBD1. Written as DNA, the CDR3 is TGTGCCAGCAGCTTAGGTAGGGGGCCCTACGAGCAGTACTTC. Its translation is CASSLGRGPYEQYF.